The 17 T cell receptor beta chains below all came from one sample that was sequenced in a study of PD-L1 blockade in urothelial cancer. Time point meaning: pretreatment peripheral blood. Repertoires were generated with immunoSEQ multiplex PCR, while TCRdb's copy carries only in-frame clones and drops some. The sample holds some 87,000 clones, around 90% seen once. The specimen was PBMCs, collected around atezolizumab (anti-PD-L1) treatment. All receptors come from a man between 60 and 75 years old with urothelial cancer.

Here the CDR3 DNA reads TGTGCCAGTAAGGGACAGGCCCTTGAAGCTTTCTTT. Residues: CASKGQALEAFF. The rearrangement links TRBV19 to TRBJ1-1; 8 bases align to TRBD1. This CDR3 region has 12 residues. The germline V gene has CDR1 LNHDA and CDR2 SQIVND (reference sequence). Germline trimming cut 7 bases from V and 7 bases from J; bases unmatched to any gene: 5.

V gene TRBV10-1 combines with J gene TRBJ2-7; possible D gene TRBD2, 5 bases. V gave up 5 bases and J gave up 1 base, with 15 bases separating them. Germline CDR1 is WNHNN and CDR2 is SYGVQD (reference sequence). CDR3 length: 15 amino acids. DNA for the CDR3: TGCGCCAGCAGTCCCGGGGTTGTCCAATCCTACGAGCAGTACTTC. Residues: CASSPGVVQSYEQYF.

CDR3 nucleotides: TGTGCCAGCATGGGAGGGAACGAGCAGTACTTC. Translating gives CASMGGNEQYF. This chain uses TRBV27 with TRBJ2-7, with TRBD2 matching over 7 bases. The CDR3 loop spans 11 amino acids. The junction had 2 bases not matched to a gene; V was cut back by 7 bases and J by 5 bases. CDR1 is MNHEY, CDR2 SMNVEV, per germline (reference sequence).

The rearrangement links TRBV9 to TRBJ2-3; D possibly corresponds to TRBD2 (6 bases). Germline V lookup: CDR1 SGDLS, CDR2 YYNGEE. This CDR3 is 14 amino acids long. V was cut by 7 bases and J by 6 bases, with 18 bases left in between. The CDR3 here is CASGTGSPFDTQYF. The CDR3 DNA sequence: TGTGCCAGCGGGACCGGGAGTCCGTTCGATACGCAGTATTTT.

The chain combines TRBV6-5 with TRBJ2-7; 9 nucleotides agree with TRBD2. V lost 4 bases and J lost 5; bases outside the gene matches: 9. Germline CDR1 is MNHEY and CDR2 is SVGAGI. The CDR3 is 15 amino acids. This CDR3 reads CASSSRGLADHEQYF. CDR3 sequence (DNA): TGTGCCAGCAGTTCAAGGGGACTAGCTGATCACGAGCAGTACTTC.

CDR3 DNA: TGTGCCAGCAAGGGACAACTGAACACTGAAGCTTTCTTT. Translated: CASKGQLNTEAFF. The rearrangement joins TRBV7-8 to TRBJ1-1; D may be TRBD1 (6 bases). Germline V gene lookup returns CDR1 SGHVS and CDR2 FQNEAQ. The CDR3 has 13 residues. V was cut by 7 bases and J by 0 bases, with 9 bases left in between.

This rearrangement joins TRBV27 to TRBJ1-2; TRBD1 matches 8 bases. V lost 3 bases to trimming and J lost 1 base; unmatched junction nucleotides: 10. From germline, CDR1 is MNHEY and CDR2 SMNVEV (reference sequence). This CDR3 has 17 residues. In DNA form, the CDR3 reads TGTGCCAGCAGTTTCCAACCGGGACAGGCATATAACTATGGCTACACCTTC. Encoded protein: CASSFQPGQAYNYGYTF.

The CDR3 sequence is CASSPGQGDRTEAFF. For the CDR3, the DNA is TGTGCCAGCAGTCCCGGACAGGGGGATCGCACTGAAGCTTTCTTT. The chain links TRBV28 to TRBJ1-1, with 10 bases aligning to TRBD1. The CDR3 spans 15 residues. The V segment lost 5 bases and the J segment 4 bases; nucleotides outside the gene matches: 7. The germline V gene has CDR1 MDHEN and CDR2 SYDVKM.

This chain joins TRBV7-2 and TRBJ2-7; TRBD1 might be the D (6 bases). Trimming pared 6 bases from V and 3 bases from J, leaving 18 bases between. The CDR3 consists of 15 residues. Per germline, CDR1 SGHTA and CDR2 FQGNSA. CDR3 DNA: TGTGCCAGCAGGTTAACACAGGGATTATTCTACGAGCAGTACTTC. This encodes CASRLTQGLFYEQYF.

This clone was recorded a few times. The J gene is TRBJ1-2, the V gene TRBV6-1; tentatively, D is TRBD1 (6 bases). V was shortened by 8 bases and J by 7 bases, with 17 bases between the two germline ends. Germline-derived CDR1 and CDR2 are MNHNS and SASEGT. This CDR3 region has 13 residues. CDR3 region: CASRSSGGAGYTF. The CDR3 DNA sequence: TGTGCCAGCCGGTCCTCGGGGGGCGCTGGCTACACCTTC.

V usage is TRBV5-4 and J usage is TRBJ2-7, with 8 bases that match TRBD2. CDR1 and CDR2 (germline): SGHNT, YYREEE (reference sequence). The CDR3 extends over 14 amino acids. With V trimmed by 4 bases and J by 6 bases, 9 bases remained unmatched. The CDR3 loop is CASSQGLAGFEQYF. CDR3 in DNA: TGTGCCAGCAGCCAAGGACTAGCAGGTTTCGAGCAGTACTTC.

The V call is TRBV7-2, the J call TRBJ1-6; D possibly corresponds to TRBD1 (6 bases). V lost 1 base and J lost 9, with 13 bases in between. Germline CDR1 SGHTA, CDR2 FQGNSA. This CDR3 contains 15 residues. CDR3 in amino acids: CASSLEVQGSSPLHF. The CDR3 DNA is TGTGCCAGCAGCTTAGAGGTACAGGGAAGTTCACCCCTCCACTTT.

The table lists this clone with a count of one. The chain is built from TRBV5-1 and TRBJ2-5, with 7 nucleotides matching TRBD2. Trimming cost V 1 base and J 2 bases; bases outside gene matches: 2. This CDR3 is 14 amino acids long. Germline-derived CDR1 and CDR2 are SGHRS and YFSETQ. The CDR3: CASSLLADQETQYF. CDR3 bases: TGCGCCAGCAGCTTGCTAGCGGATCAAGAGACCCAGTACTTC.

The genes are TRBV29-1 and TRBJ1-2; 7 bases map to TRBD1. V dropped 7 bases and J dropped 4; count of bases not matched to a gene: 6. Germline-derived CDR1 and CDR2 are SQVTM and ANQGSEA. This CDR3 is built from 12 residues. In DNA form, the CDR3 reads TGCAGCGCGGGACAGTCGGTCTATGGCTACACCTTC. Its protein product is CSAGQSVYGYTF.

The CDR3 DNA reads as TGTGCCATCAGGCAGGGGTCCTCTCGGGACACCGGGGAGCTGTTTTTT. It specifies CAIRQGSSRDTGELFF. The gene calls are TRBV10-3 and TRBJ2-2, with D possibly being TRBD1 (6 bases). Germline V lookup: CDR1 ENHRY, CDR2 SYGVKD. Trimming removed 6 bases at V and 3 bases at J, with 17 bases between. The CDR3 spans 16 residues.

This chain joins TRBV5-5 and TRBJ2-7, with D possibly TRBD1 on 5 matching bases. The V gene's germline CDR1 is SGHKS and CDR2 YYEKEE (reference sequence). This CDR3 contains 16 residues. V lost 1 base to trimming and J lost 0 bases, with 14 bases between them. CDR3 sequence reads: CASSLLGARSSYEQYF. The CDR3 nucleotides read TGTGCCAGCAGCTTGCTTGGGGCCCGGAGCTCCTACGAGCAGTACTTC.

CDR3: CASSLLLSSGEAFF. In DNA form, the CDR3 reads TGTGCCAGCAGTCTCCTCCTATCCTCGGGTGAAGCTTTCTTT. The J gene is TRBJ1-1, the V gene TRBV27, with D hard to call. The CDR3 covers 14 residues. V lost 5 bases and J lost 7, with 17 bases in between. Germline lookup yields CDR1 MNHEY and CDR2 SMNVEV (reference sequence).